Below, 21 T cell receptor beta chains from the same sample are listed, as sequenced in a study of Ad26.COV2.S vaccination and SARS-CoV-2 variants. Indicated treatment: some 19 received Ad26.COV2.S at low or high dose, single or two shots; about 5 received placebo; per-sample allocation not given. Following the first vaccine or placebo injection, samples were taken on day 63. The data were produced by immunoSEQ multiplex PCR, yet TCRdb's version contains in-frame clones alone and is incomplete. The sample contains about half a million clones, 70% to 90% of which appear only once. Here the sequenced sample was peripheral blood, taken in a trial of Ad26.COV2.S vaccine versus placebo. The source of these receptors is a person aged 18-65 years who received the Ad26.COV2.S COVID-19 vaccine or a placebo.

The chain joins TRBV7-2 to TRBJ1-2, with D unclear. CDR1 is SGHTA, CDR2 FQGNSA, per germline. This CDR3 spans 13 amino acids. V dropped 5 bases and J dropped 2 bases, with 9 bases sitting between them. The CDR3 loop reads CASSEANNYGYTF. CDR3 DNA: TGTGCCAGCAGCGAAGCCAACAACTATGGCTACACCTTC.

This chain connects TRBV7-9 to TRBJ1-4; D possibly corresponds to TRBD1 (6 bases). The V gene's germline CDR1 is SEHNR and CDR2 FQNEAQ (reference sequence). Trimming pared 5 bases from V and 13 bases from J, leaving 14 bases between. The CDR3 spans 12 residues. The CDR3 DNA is TGTGCCAGCAGCGCAGGCGGGGGCCCACTGTTTTTT. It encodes CASSAGGGPLFF.

The CDR3 here is CASSSQMGGAYEQYF. CDR3 nucleotide sequence: TGTGCCAGCAGCTCGCAAATGGGGGGCGCGTACGAGCAGTACTTC. This chain links TRBV7-9 with TRBJ2-7; D might be TRBD1 or TRBD2, each matching 6 bases. Trimming left V 4 bases short and J 4 bases short, with 17 bases between. This CDR3 has 15 residues. The germline CDR1 and CDR2 sequences are SEHNR and FQNEAQ (reference sequence).

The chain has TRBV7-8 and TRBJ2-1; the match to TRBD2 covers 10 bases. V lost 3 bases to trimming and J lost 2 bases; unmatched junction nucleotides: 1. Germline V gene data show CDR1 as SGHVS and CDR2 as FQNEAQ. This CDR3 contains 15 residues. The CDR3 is CASSLGLATYNEQFF. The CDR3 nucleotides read TGTGCCAGCAGCTTGGGACTAGCGACCTACAATGAGCAGTTCTTC.

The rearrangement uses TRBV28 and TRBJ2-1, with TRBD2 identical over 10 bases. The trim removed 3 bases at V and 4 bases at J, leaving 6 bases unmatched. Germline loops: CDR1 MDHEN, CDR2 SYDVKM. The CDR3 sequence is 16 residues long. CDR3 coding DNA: TGTGCCAGCAGTTTCCCCCCAGCGGGAGGGTACAATGAGCAGTTCTTC. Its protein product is CASSFPPAGGYNEQFF.

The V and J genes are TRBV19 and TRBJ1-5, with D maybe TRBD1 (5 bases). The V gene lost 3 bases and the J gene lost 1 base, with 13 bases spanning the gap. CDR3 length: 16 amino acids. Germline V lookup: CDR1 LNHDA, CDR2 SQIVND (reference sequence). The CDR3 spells CASSILPGASNQPQHF. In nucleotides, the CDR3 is TGTGCCAGTAGTATCTTGCCCGGGGCCAGCAATCAGCCCCAGCATTTT.

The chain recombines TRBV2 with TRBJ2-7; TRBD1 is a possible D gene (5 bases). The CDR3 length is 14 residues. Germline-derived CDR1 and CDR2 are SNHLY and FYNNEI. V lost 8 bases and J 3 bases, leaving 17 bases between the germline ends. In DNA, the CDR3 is TGTGCCAGCGGATTAACAGGTGTCGGCTACGAGCAGTACTTC. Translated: CASGLTGVGYEQYF. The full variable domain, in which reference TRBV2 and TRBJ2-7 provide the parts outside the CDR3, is EPEVTQTPSHQVTQMGQEVILRCVPISNHLYFYWYRQILGQKVEFLVSFYNNEISEKSEIFDDQFSVERPDGSNFTLKIRSTKLEDSAMYFCASGLTGVGYEQYFGPGTRLTVT.

CDR3 coding DNA: TGTGCCAGCAGCGCTCGGGACGGACCATACGAGCAGTACTTC. Its translation is CASSARDGPYEQYF. The chain couples TRBV7-9 to TRBJ2-7; the D call may be TRBD1 or TRBD2 (5 bases each). Germline V gene lookup returns CDR1 SEHNR and CDR2 FQNEAQ (reference sequence). The ends were cut back, 5 bases at V and 4 bases at J, with 15 bases in the middle. The CDR3 is made up of 14 amino acids.

In DNA, the CDR3 is TGTGCCTGGAGTGTACGGCTAGAGACCCAGTACTTC. Protein sequence: CAWSVRLETQYF. The chain is built from TRBV30 and TRBJ2-5, with D uncertain. This CDR3 is 12 amino acids long. V lost 0 bases and J lost 4, with 6 bases in between. Germline V gene data show CDR1 as GTSNPN and CDR2 as SVGIG (reference sequence).

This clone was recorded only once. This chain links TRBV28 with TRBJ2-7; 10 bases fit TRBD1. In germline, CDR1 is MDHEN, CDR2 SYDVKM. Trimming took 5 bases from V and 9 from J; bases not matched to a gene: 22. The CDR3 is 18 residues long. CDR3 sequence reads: CASSPDRGLSGPPGVQYF. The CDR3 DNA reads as TGTGCCAGCAGTCCTGACAGGGGGCTTTCGGGACCGCCGGGTGTGCAGTACTTC.

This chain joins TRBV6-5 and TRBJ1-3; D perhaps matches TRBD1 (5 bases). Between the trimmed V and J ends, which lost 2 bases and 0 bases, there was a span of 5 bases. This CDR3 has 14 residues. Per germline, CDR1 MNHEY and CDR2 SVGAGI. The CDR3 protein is CASSYGGSGNTIYF. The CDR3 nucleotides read TGTGCCAGCAGTTACGGGGGCTCTGGAAACACCATATATTTT.

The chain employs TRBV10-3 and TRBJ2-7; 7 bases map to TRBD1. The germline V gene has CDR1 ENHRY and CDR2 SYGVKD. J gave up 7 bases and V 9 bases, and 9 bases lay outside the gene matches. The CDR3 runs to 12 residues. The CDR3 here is CAIRQGSMEQYF. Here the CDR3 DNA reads TGTGCCATAAGACAGGGTTCTATGGAGCAGTACTTC.

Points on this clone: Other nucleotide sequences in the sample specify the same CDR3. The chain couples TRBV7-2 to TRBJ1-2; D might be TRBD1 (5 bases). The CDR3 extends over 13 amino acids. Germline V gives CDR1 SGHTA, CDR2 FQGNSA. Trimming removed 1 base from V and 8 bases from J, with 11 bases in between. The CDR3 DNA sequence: TGTGCCAGCAGCTTAGGGCAGGGCGGAGGCTACACCTTC. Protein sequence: CASSLGQGGGYTF.

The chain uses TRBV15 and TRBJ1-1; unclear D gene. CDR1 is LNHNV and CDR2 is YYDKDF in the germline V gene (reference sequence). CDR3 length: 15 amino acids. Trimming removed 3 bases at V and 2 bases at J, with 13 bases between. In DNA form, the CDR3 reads TGTGCCACCAGCAGGCCGCCCAGTGTTAACACTGAAGCTTTCTTT. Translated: CATSRPPSVNTEAFF. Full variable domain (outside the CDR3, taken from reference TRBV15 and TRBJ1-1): DAMVIQNPRYQVTQFGKPVTLSCSQTLNHNVMYWYQQKSSQAPKLLFHYYDKDFNNEADTPDNFQSRRPNTSFCFLDIRSPGLGDTAMYLCATSRPPSVNTEAFFGQGTRLTVV.

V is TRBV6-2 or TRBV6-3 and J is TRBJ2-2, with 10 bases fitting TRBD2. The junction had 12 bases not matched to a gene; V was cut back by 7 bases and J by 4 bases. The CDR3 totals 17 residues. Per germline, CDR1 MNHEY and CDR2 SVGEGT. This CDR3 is CASIYSGTSVGTGELFF. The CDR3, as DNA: TGTGCCAGCATCTACTCCGGGACTAGCGTTGGCACCGGGGAGCTGTTTTTT.

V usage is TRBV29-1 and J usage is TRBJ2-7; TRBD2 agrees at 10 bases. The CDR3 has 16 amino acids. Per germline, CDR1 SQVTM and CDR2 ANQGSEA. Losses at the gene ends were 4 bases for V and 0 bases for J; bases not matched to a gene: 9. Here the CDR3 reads CSVGTAGGPSSYEQYF. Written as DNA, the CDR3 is TGCAGCGTTGGGACAGCGGGAGGGCCCAGCTCCTACGAGCAGTACTTC.

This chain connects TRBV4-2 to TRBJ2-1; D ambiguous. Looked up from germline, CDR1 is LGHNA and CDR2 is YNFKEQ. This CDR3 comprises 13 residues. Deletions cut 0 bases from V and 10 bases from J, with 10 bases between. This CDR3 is CASSQEPAGEQFF. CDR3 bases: TGTGCCAGCAGCCAAGAACCCGCCGGGGAGCAGTTCTTC.

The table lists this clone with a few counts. CDR3 loop: CASSNPWERGTTDTQYF. DNA of the CDR3: TGTGCCAGTAGTAACCCCTGGGAGCGGGGAACCACAGATACGCAGTATTTT. This sequence joins TRBV19 and TRBJ2-3; 7 bases agree with TRBD2. CDR1 and CDR2 from the germline V gene are LNHDA and SQIVND (reference sequence). The CDR3 is 17 residues long. J lost 2 bases, V lost 4 bases, and 12 bases had no gene match.

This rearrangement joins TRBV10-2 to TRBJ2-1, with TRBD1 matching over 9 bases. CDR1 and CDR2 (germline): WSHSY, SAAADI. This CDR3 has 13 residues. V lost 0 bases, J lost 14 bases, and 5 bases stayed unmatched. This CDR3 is CASSESSRDREFF. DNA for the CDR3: TGCGCCAGCAGTGAGTCGAGTAGGGACAGGGAGTTCTTC.

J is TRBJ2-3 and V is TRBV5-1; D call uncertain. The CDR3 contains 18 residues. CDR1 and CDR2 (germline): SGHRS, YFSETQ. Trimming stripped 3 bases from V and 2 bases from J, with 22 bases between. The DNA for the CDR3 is TGCGCCAGCAGCTCCGGGCTCCTTAGAAAGGTTAACACAGATACGCAGTATTTT. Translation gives CASSSGLLRKVNTDTQYF.

CDR3 sequence: CASSLVLERRGYEQYF. CDR3 DNA: TGTGCCAGCAGCTTGGTATTAGAGCGGAGGGGCTACGAGCAGTACTTC. The chain combines TRBV5-5 with TRBJ2-7; D is possibly TRBD2 (6 bases). The germline V gene has CDR1 SGHKS and CDR2 YYEKEE (reference sequence). CDR3 size: 16 residues. Between the trimmed V and J ends, which lost 0 bases and 3 bases, there was a span of 16 bases.